This TCR beta chain was retrieved from a study of blood T cells in healthy people across ages. Findings of the study overall: PBMCs were not sorted, which prevented a conclusive comparison of naive versus antigen-experienced cells. Among long-lived donors, naive CD4+ cells were more numerous and diversity higher than in aged donors.

As concerns this clonotype: Its antigen remains unknown.

Then a second PCR, running about 6 to 11 cycles, was carried out with a sample-barcoded 5' primer and a J-beta primer mix. From the 5' RACE reads, TCRdb called clonotypes with MiXCR, one entry per CDR3 protein. This sample has some 860,000 distinct CDR3 sequences, with roughly 50% found just once. The V gene's germline CDR1 is MRHNA and CDR2 SNTAGT. V lost 6 bases and J lost 1; bases outside the gene matches: 13. CDR3 length equals 17 residues. The clonotype originates from a man aged 40-55 years in good health. Sequencing input: blood. The chain combines TRBV6-4 with TRBJ2-3; TRBD2 matches at 7 bases. The CDR3 DNA reads as TGTGCCAGCAGCCCTTCTAGCGGCGGGGCAGGCACAGATACGCAGTATTTT. This translates into CASSPSSGGAGTDTQYF.